This entry lists 19 T cell receptor beta chains sequenced from one sample in a study of cytomegalovirus exposure and HLA in healthy donors. The PCR contained 60 Vbeta and 13 Jbeta primers. The protocol was immunoSEQ multiplex PCR, while the TCRdb copy is restricted to in-frame clones and leaves out a portion. The sample has 120,000 to 150,000 clones. Sequencing input: PBMCs. These receptor sequences come from a woman aged 50 to 65 in good health and CMV-seronegative.

This chain uses TRBV5-4 with TRBJ2-5, with 7 bases matching TRBD1. CDR1 is SGHNT and CDR2 is YYREEE in the germline V gene (reference sequence). J was trimmed by 7 bases and V by 3 bases; bases with no gene match: 6. The length of the CDR3 is 13 residues. The CDR3 is CASSSDRVGTQYF. CDR3 in DNA: TGTGCCAGCAGCTCAGACAGGGTGGGGACCCAGTACTTC. The full variable domain, with the rest looked up from reference TRBV5-4 and TRBJ2-5, is ETGVTQSPTHLIKTRGQQVTLRCSSQSGHNTVSWYQQALGQGPQFIFQYYREEENGRGNFPPRFSGLQFPNYSSELNVNALELDDSALYLCASSSDRVGTQYFGPGTRLLVL.

This chain connects TRBV7-3 to TRBJ2-2, with 11 bases fitting TRBD2. The junction had 3 bases not matched to a gene; V was cut back by 7 bases and J by 2 bases. The CDR3 contains 15 residues. The germline V gene encodes CDR1 SGHTA and CDR2 FQGTGA. In DNA form, the CDR3 reads TGTGCCAGCACCCTAGCGGGGGGAAACACCGGGGAGCTGTTTTTT. Translation: CASTLAGGNTGELFF.

The chain uses TRBV27 and TRBJ2-7; 9 bases are shared with TRBD2. Germline V gives CDR1 MNHEY, CDR2 SMNVEV (reference sequence). The CDR3 covers 15 residues. J was trimmed by 3 bases and V by 7 bases; bases with no gene match: 10. CDR3 in DNA: TGTGCCAGCACCCCGGAGCGGGAGGCGGGCTACGAGCAGTACTTC. Its translation is CASTPEREAGYEQYF.

The chain couples TRBV6-5 to TRBJ2-2; D gene ambiguous. Trimming left V 2 bases short and J 5 bases short, with 6 bases between. Germline V gene lookup returns CDR1 MNHEY and CDR2 SVGAGI. This CDR3 region has 13 residues. The CDR3 loop is CASSYPRTGELFF. The CDR3 bases are TGTGCCAGCAGTTACCCCAGGACCGGGGAGCTGTTTTTT.

The gene calls are TRBV9 and TRBJ2-1, with 11 bases that match TRBD2. The CDR3 extends over 17 amino acids. The V gene's germline CDR1 is SGDLS and CDR2 YYNGEE. J gave up 9 bases and V 0 bases, and 11 bases lay outside the gene matches. The CDR3 DNA reads as TGTGCCAGCAGCGTAGCTAGCGGCCTAGCGGGAGGAGTTGAGCAGTTCTTC. Translation: CASSVASGLAGGVEQFF.

The chain uses TRBV28 and TRBJ2-2; 8 positions agree with TRBD1. The J segment lost 1 base and the V segment lost 5 bases, leaving 6 bases of the junction unmatched. Germline CDR1 is MDHEN and CDR2 is SYDVKM. This CDR3 is 16 amino acids long. The CDR3 spells CASSLPGQVNTGELFF. The CDR3 coding sequence is TGTGCCAGCAGTCTTCCGGGACAGGTGAACACCGGGGAGCTGTTTTTT. The variable domain in full, with the rest retrieved from reference TRBV28 and TRBJ2-2, is DVKVTQSSRYLVKRTGEKVFLECVQDMDHENMFWYRQDPGLGLRLIYFSYDVKMKEKGDIPEGYSVSREKKERFSLILESASTNQTSMYLCASSLPGQVNTGELFFGEGSRLTVL.

V gene TRBV5-4 combines with J gene TRBJ1-1; TRBD1 aligns across 8 bases. CDR1 SGHNT and CDR2 YYREEE come from the germline V gene (reference sequence). V shed 0 bases and J 6 bases; nucleotides not matched to a gene: 4. This CDR3 has 14 residues. The CDR3 region is CASSLGTGIPEAFF. CDR3 in DNA: TGTGCCAGCAGCTTGGGGACAGGGATACCTGAAGCTTTCTTT.

The rearrangement links TRBV9 to TRBJ1-1; a possible D gene is TRBD1 (5 bases). V was shortened by 0 bases and J by 4 bases, with 13 bases between the two germline ends. Germline-derived CDR1 and CDR2 are SGDLS and YYNGEE. This CDR3 is 15 amino acids long. The DNA of the CDR3 is TGTGCCAGCAGCGTAGAGCCAGGGTCGGGCACTGAAGCTTTCTTT. Translating gives CASSVEPGSGTEAFF.

The chain has TRBV30 and TRBJ2-2; weak D call: TRBD2 (6 bases). Germline V gene lookup returns CDR1 GTSNPN and CDR2 SVGIG (reference sequence). The V and J ends lost 5 bases and 5 bases respectively, with 12 bases between them. CDR3 length: 13 amino acids. The chain's CDR3 is CAWSPGGTGELFF. In DNA, the CDR3 is TGTGCCTGGTCCCCCGGGGGAACCGGGGAGCTGTTTTTT. Full variable domain (outside the CDR3, taken from reference TRBV30 and TRBJ2-2): SQTIHQWPATLVQPVGSPLSLECTVEGTSNPNLYWYRQAAGRGLQLLFYSVGIGQISSEVPQNLSASRPQDRQFILSSKKLLLSDSGFYLCAWSPGGTGELFFGEGSRLTVL.

The gene calls are TRBV7-9 and TRBJ2-7; D possibly corresponds to TRBD2 (5 bases). The CDR3 is 11 amino acids. The V gene lost 1 base and the J gene lost 11 bases, with 9 bases spanning the gap. Germline loops: CDR1 SEHNR, CDR2 FQNEAQ (reference sequence). This CDR3 reads CASSLGEREYF. The CDR3 DNA reads as TGTGCCAGCAGCTTAGGGGAGAGGGAGTACTTC.

This chain connects TRBV9 to TRBJ1-2, with D tentatively TRBD1 (6 bases). This CDR3 is built from 11 residues. V was cut by 0 bases and J by 10 bases, with 7 bases left in between. In germline, CDR1 is SGDLS, CDR2 YYNGEE. The chain's CDR3 is CASSVDRDYTF. CDR3 in DNA: TGTGCCAGCAGCGTAGACAGGGACTACACCTTC.

The J gene is TRBJ1-1, the V gene TRBV18, with D uncertain. V was shortened by 2 bases and J by 5 bases, with 18 bases between the two germline ends. This CDR3 is 16 amino acids long. Germline CDR1 and CDR2: KGHSH and LQKENI. Written as DNA, the CDR3 is TGTGCCAGCTCACCATTCCGTCCGGGCGAGGGAACTGAAGCTTTCTTT. Amino acid sequence: CASSPFRPGEGTEAFF. Supplemented by reference TRBV18 and TRBJ1-1, the full variable domain reads NAGVMQNPRHLVRRRGQEARLRCSPMKGHSHVYWYRQLPEEGLKFMVYLQKENIIDESGMPKERFSAEFPKEGPSILRIQQVVRGDSAAYFCASSPFRPGEGTEAFFGQGTRLTVV.

The chain carries TRBV29-1 and TRBJ2-1; 7 bases line up with TRBD2. The CDR3 sequence is 15 residues long. The germline gives CDR1 SQVTM, CDR2 ANQGSEA. The trim removed 2 bases at V and 1 base at J, leaving 5 bases unmatched. This chain's CDR3 is CSVENLGGSYNEQFF. DNA for the CDR3: TGCAGCGTTGAAAATCTCGGGGGGTCCTACAATGAGCAGTTCTTC.

The chain combines TRBV27 with TRBJ1-5; D is ambiguous. The ends were cut back, 2 bases at V and 5 bases at J, with 10 bases in the middle. Germline-derived CDR1 and CDR2 are MNHEY and SMNVEV (reference sequence). The CDR3 sequence is 14 residues long. Written as DNA, the CDR3 is TGTGCCAGCAGTTTAACGGGTAGGCATCAGCCCCAGCATTTT. Encoded protein: CASSLTGRHQPQHF.

The rearrangement links TRBV7-2 to TRBJ2-7; 10 nucleotides match TRBD2. This CDR3 spans 16 amino acids. Germline CDR1 reads SGHTA; CDR2 reads FQGNSA. J lost 5 bases, V lost 1 base, and 8 bases had no gene match. In DNA form, the CDR3 reads TGTGCCAGCAGCTTAGATAACTGGCTAGCGGGAGACGAGCAGTACTTC. It specifies CASSLDNWLAGDEQYF.

The rearrangement uses TRBV9 and TRBJ2-3; D is unclear. Germline V lookup: CDR1 SGDLS, CDR2 YYNGEE. The CDR3 sequence is 12 residues long. The V end was cut by 3 bases, the J end by 5 bases, with 7 bases between. CDR3 DNA: TGTGCCAGCAGCGCCCTCAGAGATACGCAGTATTTT. Its protein product is CASSALRDTQYF.

This sequence joins TRBV6-1 and TRBJ2-7; possible D gene TRBD1, 6 bases. There are 14 residues in the CDR3. V was trimmed by 4 bases and J by 2 bases, leaving 12 bases between them. Germline assignment: CDR1 MNHNS and CDR2 SASEGT. CDR3 protein: CASSARTAPYEQYF. DNA for the CDR3: TGTGCCAGCAGTGCACGGACAGCTCCCTACGAGCAGTACTTC.

The gene calls are TRBV19 and TRBJ1-5; D is unclear. Trimming took 2 bases from V and 0 from J, leaving 11 bases between them. Per germline, CDR1 LNHDA and CDR2 SQIVND (reference sequence). The CDR3 runs to 16 residues. The CDR3 is CASSIRGSSSNQPQHF. CDR3 sequence (DNA): TGTGCCAGTAGTATAAGAGGGTCCTCTAGCAATCAGCCCCAGCATTTT.

This chain uses TRBV27 with TRBJ2-7, with D maybe TRBD1 (5 bases). From germline, CDR1 is MNHEY and CDR2 SMNVEV (reference sequence). V was cut by 2 bases and J by 2 bases, with 7 bases left in between. The CDR3 extends over 13 amino acids. CDR3 DNA sequence: TGTGCCAGCAGTTTAGGGGCAGCCTACGAGCAGTACTTC. Amino acids: CASSLGAAYEQYF.